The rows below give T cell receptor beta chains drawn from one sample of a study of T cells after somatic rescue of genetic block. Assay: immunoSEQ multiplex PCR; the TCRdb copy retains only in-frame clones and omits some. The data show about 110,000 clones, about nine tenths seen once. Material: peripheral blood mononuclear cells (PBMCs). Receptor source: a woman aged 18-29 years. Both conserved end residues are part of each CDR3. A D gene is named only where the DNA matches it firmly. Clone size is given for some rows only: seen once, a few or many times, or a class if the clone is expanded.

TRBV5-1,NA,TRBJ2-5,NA,TGCGCCAGCAGCCCCCTGTCCGGGGACGGGGAGACCCAGTACTTC,CASSPLSGDGETQYF
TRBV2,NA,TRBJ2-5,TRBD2,TGTGCCAGCAGCGAAGCGGGGGGGCCCTCCCAAGAGACCCAGTACTTC,CASSEAGGPSQETQYF
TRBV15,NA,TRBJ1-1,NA,TGTGCCACCGGCGAGGCTACCACTGAAGCTTTCTTT,CATGEATTEAFF
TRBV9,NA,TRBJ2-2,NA,TGTGCCAGCAGCGTAGCCGGTAGGGGGTTGGCCGGGGAGCTGTTTTTT,CASSVAGRGLAGELFF
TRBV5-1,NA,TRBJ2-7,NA,TGCGCCAGCAGCCGGGGATCGATCGACGAGCAGTACTTC,CASSRGSIDEQYF
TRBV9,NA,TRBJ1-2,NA,TGTGCCAGCAGCGTAGTGTGGGCAGCTACTAACTATGGCTACACCTTC,CASSVVWAATNYGYTF
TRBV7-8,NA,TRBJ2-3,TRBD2,TGTGCCAGCAGCTTACTCCGGGGGGGAAGCACAGATACGCAGTATTTT,CASSLLRGGSTDTQYF
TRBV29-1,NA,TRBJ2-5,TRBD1,TGCAGCGTTTCTAGACAGGGAGAGACCCAGTACTTC,CSVSRQGETQYF
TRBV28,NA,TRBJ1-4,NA,TGTGCCAGCAGTCTCCGGGCCCTTACTGAAAAACTGTTTTTT,CASSLRALTEKLFF
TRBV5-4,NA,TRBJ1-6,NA,TGTGCCAGCAGCTTGGATCGGGGGCGCGATGGGAATTCACCCCTCCACTTT,CASSLDRGRDGNSPLHF
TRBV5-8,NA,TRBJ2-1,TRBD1,TGTGCCAGCCGCAACCCCGGGACAGGGGTCAGGGACAATGAGCAGTTCTTC,CASRNPGTGVRDNEQFF
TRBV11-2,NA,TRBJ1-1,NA,TGTGCCAGCAGCCCGAAGGCTCGAGGGAGCACTGAAGCTTTCTTT,CASSPKARGSTEAFF
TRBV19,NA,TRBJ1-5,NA,TGTGCCAGTAGTATAGGCTCGGGTCAAAGTCAGCCCCAGCATTTT,CASSIGSGQSQPQHF
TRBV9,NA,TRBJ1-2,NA,TGTGCCAGCAGCCCGCTGGGAGGGTTTTCCTATGGCTACACCTTC,CASSPLGGFSYGYTF
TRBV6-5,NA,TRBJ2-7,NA,TGTGCCAGCGCCAATGACTACGAGCAGTACTTC,CASANDYEQYF
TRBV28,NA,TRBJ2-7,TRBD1,TGTGCCAGCAGTAGACCATCCGGGACAGGGGCAAAGCAGTACTTC,CASSRPSGTGAKQYF
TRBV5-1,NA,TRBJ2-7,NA,TGCGCCAGCAGCTCTTCATCGGACGAGCAGTACTTC,CASSSSSDEQYF
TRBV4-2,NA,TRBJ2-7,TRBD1,TGTGCCAGCAGCCTCGGACAGGGGGCCTCCTACGAGCAGTACTTC,CASSLGQGASYEQYF
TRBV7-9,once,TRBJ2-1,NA,TGTGCCAGCAGCCCCAGAGGGGGGTCCTACAATGAGCAGTTCTTC,CASSPRGGSYNEQFF
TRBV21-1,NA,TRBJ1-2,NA,TGTGCCAGCAGCAAAGCGATAGAAGGCTACACCTTC,CASSKAIEGYTF
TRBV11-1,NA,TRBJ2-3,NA,TGTGCCAGCAGCGCCTTCCTGGCGGGAAGCACAGATACGCAGTATTTT,CASSAFLAGSTDTQYF
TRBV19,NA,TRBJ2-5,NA,TGTGCCAGTAGTATGCCGCCGGGGGAGACCCAGTACTTC,CASSMPPGETQYF
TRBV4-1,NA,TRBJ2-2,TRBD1,TGCGCCAGCAGCCAAGGACAGGGTAGGACCGGGGAGCTGTTTTTT,CASSQGQGRTGELFF
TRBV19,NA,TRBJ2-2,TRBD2,TGTGCCAGTAGCCTAGCGGGGATAACCGGGGAGCTGTTTTTT,CASSLAGITGELFF
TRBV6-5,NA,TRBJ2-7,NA,TGTGCCAGCTCCCAGGGCGCGGAGCAGTACTTC,CASSQGAEQYF
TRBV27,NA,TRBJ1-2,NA,TGTGCCAGCAGTTGGACAGTCAACTATGGCTACACCTTC,CASSWTVNYGYTF
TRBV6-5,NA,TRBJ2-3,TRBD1,TGTGCCAGCAGTTACTTTCCAGGACAGGGCACAGATACGCAGTATTTT,CASSYFPGQGTDTQYF
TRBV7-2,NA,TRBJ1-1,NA,TGTGCCAGCAGCTTTCCCTCAGGGCGGACTGAAGCTTTCTTT,CASSFPSGRTEAFF